The 2 T cell receptor beta chains below were found in one sample sequenced in a study of molecular identifiers for immune sequencing clone quantification. TCRdb redid the calling of the PCR reads with MiXCR, one entry per CDR3 protein. This table has nearly 55,000 distinct CDR3 sequences, about a third appearing once. The sequencing sample was made of naive CD8+ T cells from blood, with Jurkat cell RNA spiked in. The sample's subset: FACS-sorted CD8+CD4-CCR7+CD45RA+ naive T cells. Every receptor here comes from a human donor in good health. Some libraries in this study had Jurkat cell RNA spiked in.

The chain uses TRBV7-8 and TRBJ2-1; tentative D call: TRBD2 (6 bases). This CDR3 comprises 16 residues. CDR1 is SGHVS and CDR2 is FQNEAQ in the germline V gene. With 0 bases removed from V and 9 bases from J, the gap between germline ends came to 18 bases. The CDR3 here is CASSLALSQAGIEQFF. The CDR3 nucleotides read TGTGCCAGCAGCTTAGCGCTTTCCCAAGCGGGTATTGAGCAGTTCTTC.

This clonotype was recorded a few times. The rearrangement links TRBV9 to TRBJ2-5; 10 nucleotides align to TRBD2. The germline CDR1 and CDR2 sequences are SGDLS and YYNGEE. V was pared by 2 bases and J by 4 bases, with 11 bases of the junction left unmatched. The CDR3 sequence is 17 residues long. The CDR3 DNA is TGTGCCAGCAGCGTGTCTTCGCTAGCGGGAGAAGTAGAGACCCAGTACTTC. Its translation is CASSVSSLAGEVETQYF.